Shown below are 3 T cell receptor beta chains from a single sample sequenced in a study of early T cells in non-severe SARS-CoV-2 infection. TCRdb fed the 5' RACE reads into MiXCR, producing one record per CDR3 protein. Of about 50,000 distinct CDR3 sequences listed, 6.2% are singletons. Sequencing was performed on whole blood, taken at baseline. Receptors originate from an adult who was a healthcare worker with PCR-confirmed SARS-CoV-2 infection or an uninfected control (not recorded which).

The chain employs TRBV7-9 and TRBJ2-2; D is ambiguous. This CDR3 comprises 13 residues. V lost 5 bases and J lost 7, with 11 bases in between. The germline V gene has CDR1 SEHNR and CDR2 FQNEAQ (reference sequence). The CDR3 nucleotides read TGTGCCAGCAGCCCATCAGTGCACGGGGAGCTGTTTTTT. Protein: CASSPSVHGELFF.

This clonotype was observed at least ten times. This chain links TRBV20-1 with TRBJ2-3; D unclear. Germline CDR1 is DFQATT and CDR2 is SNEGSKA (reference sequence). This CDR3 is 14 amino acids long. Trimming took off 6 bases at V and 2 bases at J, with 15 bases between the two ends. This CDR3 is CSAPDGGLTDTQYF. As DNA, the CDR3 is TGCAGTGCCCCCGATGGCGGTCTCACAGATACGCAGTATTTT.

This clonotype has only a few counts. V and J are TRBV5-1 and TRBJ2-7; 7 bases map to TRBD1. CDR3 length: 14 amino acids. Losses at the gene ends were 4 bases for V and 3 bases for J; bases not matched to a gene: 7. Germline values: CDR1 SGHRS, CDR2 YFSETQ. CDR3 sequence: CASSNTGAIYEQYF. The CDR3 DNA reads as TGCGCCAGCAGCAACACAGGGGCCATCTACGAGCAGTACTTC.